This T cell receptor beta chain emerged from a study of graft-versus-host responses after intestinal transplantation (dated by TCRdb to the early 2020s). Some background on the complete study: Multivisceral, liver-intestinal, or isolated intestinal transplants were received by the recipients. Every recipient was given anti-thymocyte globulin induction, then maintenance tacrolimus and steroids for around three years. After intestinal transplantation, graft-versus-host and host-versus-graft alloreactive T cell clones in the graft, circulation and bone marrow were tracked using bulk TCR-beta CDR3 sequencing. Alloreactive clones were identified by sequencing pre-transplant mixed lymphocyte reaction products and comparing these products with unstimulated pre-transplant donor and recipient T cells. Of the 20 to 30 intestinal transplant recipients enrolled in the cohort, one of whom was a retransplant, a few patients without pretransplant specimens were excluded. Donor T cell macrochimerism was defined as a peak of at least 4% donor T cells among recipient peripheral blood mononuclear cells. Instead of going to the commercial service, samples from a few later patients were sequenced in-house on an Illumina MiSeq and processed with MiXCR.

Results and caveats for the whole study, not just this receptor: Conclusions were limited by the relatively low number and heterogeneity of intestinal transplant patients. Early after transplant, peak levels of circulating GvH clones were associated with declines in HvG clones. GvH clones turned up in recipient bone marrow, with some appearing earlier in ileal mucosa or blood, a pattern consistent with an intestinal mucosal origin. High GvH to HvG T cell clonal ratios were observed in the allografts of patients with donor T cell macrochimerism.

CDR1 and CDR2, looked up from the germline V gene, are MNHNS and SASEGT. V was cut back by 5 bases and J by 4 bases, leaving a gap of 12 bases between them. There are 14 amino acids in the CDR3, from cysteine to phenylalanine inclusive. The read is trimmed to its CDR3 DNA, 42 bases read in frame from base 1. To note about this clone: The clone's antigen remains unknown. No base qualities exist here, and no much larger clone lies one base off it.

The protocol used for the library was the immunoSEQ multiplex PCR assay. For most patients, genomic DNA was isolated with the Qiagen DNeasy Blood and Tissue Kit and shipped frozen to Adaptive Biotechnologies for TCR sequencing. For most patients, genomic DNA was subjected to high-throughput TCR-beta CDR3 sequencing by Adaptive Biotechnologies. As for the authors' bioinformatics: Adaptive's ImmunoSEQ software supplied the TCR sequencing data for 15 to 20 patients, while MiXCR and VDJtools were used to process a few other patients. To correct CD4 versus CD8 sorting errors, any sequence found in both subsets at a frequency ratio below 5:1 was removed. CDR3 nucleotide sequences shared between donor and recipient were removed because the origin of such sequences could not be assigned. To be classed as alloreactive, a clone needed at least 2-fold expansion over unstimulated cells and a minimum CFSE-low frequency of 0.002% (template counts) or 0.001% (read counts). Clones detected in sequenced pre-transplant spleen, lymph node, or MLR CFSE-low populations of the donor or recipient were defined as mappable. The cumulative frequency of alloreactive clones was calculated as a percentage of all sequences, weighted by copy number. TCRdb's version of the immuneACCESS table is confined to in-frame rearrangements and falls short of the full clone set. An unresolved V gene accounts for under half of the shortfall where checked; the remainder is of unknown origin. V, J and clone size derive from that table, while D and trimming were established from the DNA sequence. This sample comprises about 27,000 clones, 82% of them detected only once. The leading ten clones occupy around 0.72% of the sample.

This specimen's time point label, per the study, means: cells obtained before transplantation from donor or recipient. CD3+CD4+ and CD3+CD8+ populations were FACS-sorted from unstimulated pre-transplant donor and recipient cells taken from spleen or lymph nodes. This material consisted of unstimulated CD4+ T cells sorted from spleen or lymph node cells, taken before intestinal transplant. The sequence was collected from a human donor who received an intestinal transplant. The chain is made from TRBV6-1 and TRBJ1-3; TRBD1 is perhaps the D gene, given 6 matching bases. The bases read TGTGCCAGCAGTTTGATTGGGACAGGAAACACCATATATTTT. This gives the protein CASSLIGTGNTIYF.